The 28 T cell receptor beta chains below all came from one sample that was sequenced in a study of cytomegalovirus exposure and HLA in healthy donors. Primers: 60 Vbeta forward and 13 Jbeta reverse. Generated by immunoSEQ multiplex PCR, the TCRdb table keeps only in-frame clones and is missing some. The data contain 90,000 to 120,000 clones, approximately 81% of them singletons. Sequenced input: PBMCs. Receptor source: a female donor in good health and CMV-seropositive.

V is TRBV5-5 and J is TRBJ2-2; perhaps TRBD2 as D (5 bases). V was clipped by 0 bases and J by 6 bases, with 15 bases between them. The CDR3 loop spans 16 amino acids. From germline, CDR1 is SGHKS and CDR2 YYEKEE (reference sequence). CDR3 sequence reads: CASSLGAGPSPGELFF. CDR3 nucleotide sequence: TGTGCCAGCAGCTTGGGTGCGGGCCCGTCCCCCGGGGAGCTGTTTTTT.

The chain carries TRBV7-9 and TRBJ2-2; D might be TRBD1 (6 bases). There are 15 residues in the CDR3. Germline CDR1 SEHNR, CDR2 FQNEAQ (reference sequence). V was clipped by 5 bases and J by 1 base, with 11 bases between them. In nucleotides, the CDR3 is TGTGCCAGCAGCCCGAGGGGACAGAACACCGGGGAGCTGTTTTTT. Protein: CASSPRGQNTGELFF.

The chain combines TRBV18 with TRBJ2-5, with 7 positions matching TRBD1. Trimming removed 5 bases from V and 5 bases from J; junction bases left unmatched: 5. Germline V CDR1 and CDR2: KGHSH, LQKENI. The CDR3 loop spans 13 amino acids. This chain's CDR3 is CASSSGQSETQYF. In DNA, the CDR3 is TGTGCCAGCTCATCGGGACAGAGTGAGACCCAGTACTTC.

A single count supports this clone. At one end the junction does not follow the germline gene, possibly because of a read error. The J gene is TRBJ2-3, the V gene TRBV7-9, with 9 bases that match TRBD1. The CDR3 covers 16 residues. Germline CDR1 is SEHNR and CDR2 is FQNEAQ (reference sequence). The CDR3, as DNA: TGTTCCAGCAGCCCTCCCCCGGGACAGGGAACAGATACGCAGTATTTT. Its translation is CSSSPPPGQGTDTQYF.

This clone was counted a few times. The chain links TRBV5-4 to TRBJ1-2; 7 bases are shared with TRBD1. The CDR3 runs to 14 residues. Trimming at V came to 4 bases and at J to 4 bases, leaving 7 bases not matched to a gene. Germline CDR1 reads SGHNT; CDR2 reads YYREEE (reference sequence). DNA of the CDR3: TGTGCCAGCAGCCTTAGGACAGGCTCCTATGGCTACACCTTC. This translates into CASSLRTGSYGYTF.

This clone was observed a handful of times. The chain has TRBV30 and TRBJ2-7; 7 nucleotides agree with TRBD1. The CDR3 extends over 14 amino acids. With V trimmed by 0 bases and J by 3 bases, 5 bases remained unmatched. CDR1 is GTSNPN and CDR2 is SVGIG in the germline V gene (reference sequence). The CDR3 coding sequence is TGTGCCTGGAGTGTAGGGGGCGGAGTCTACGAGCAGTACTTC. It encodes CAWSVGGGVYEQYF.

This sequence joins TRBV5-1 and TRBJ2-5; perhaps TRBD2 as D (6 bases). The CDR3 covers 15 residues. Germline-derived CDR1 and CDR2 are SGHRS and YFSETQ. Trimming left V 1 base short and J 0 bases short, with 10 bases between. DNA of the CDR3: TGCGCCAGCAGCTTGAGGAGGGCCAACCAAGAGACCCAGTACTTC. It encodes CASSLRRANQETQYF. Drawing the rest from reference TRBV5-1 and TRBJ2-5, the complete variable domain is KAGVTQTPRYLIKTRGQQVTLSCSPISGHRSVSWYQQTPGQGLQFLFEYFSETQRNKGNFPGRFSGRQFSNSRSEMNVSTLELGDSALYLCASSLRRANQETQYFGPGTRLLVL.

On this clone itself: The same CDR3 also results from other DNA sequences found in this sample. The chain joins TRBV27 to TRBJ2-1; the match to TRBD2 covers 11 bases. Looked up from germline, CDR1 is MNHEY and CDR2 is SMNVEV (reference sequence). Trimming at V came to 4 bases and at J to 4 bases, leaving 6 bases not matched to a gene. The CDR3 has 16 residues. CDR3 sequence: CASSSRGTSGYNEQFF. The CDR3, as DNA: TGTGCCAGCAGTTCTAGGGGGACTAGCGGATACAATGAGCAGTTCTTC.

The chain uses TRBV4-1 and TRBJ2-1, with 12 bases identical to TRBD2. With 4 bases clipped from V and 0 bases from J, the junction kept 10 bases outside the gene matches. Germline V gives CDR1 MGHRA, CDR2 YSYEKL. The CDR3 has 19 amino acids. CDR3 DNA sequence: TGCGCCAGCAGCCCACAACTAGCGGGGGGTCCGAGCTCCTACAATGAGCAGTTCTTC. This translates into CASSPQLAGGPSSYNEQFF.

This clone was seen a few times. The chain is built from TRBV5-4 and TRBJ2-2; D gene unclear. Germline V gene data show CDR1 as SGHNT and CDR2 as YYREEE (reference sequence). The CDR3 length is 14 residues. Trimming pared 0 bases from V and 1 base from J, leaving 4 bases between. CDR3 loop: CASSLGQNTGELFF. The DNA for the CDR3 is TGTGCCAGCAGCTTGGGACAGAACACCGGGGAGCTGTTTTTT.

The chain links TRBV4-2 to TRBJ2-5; TRBD2 is a possible D gene (6 bases). The CDR3 is 14 amino acids. Germline assignment: CDR1 LGHNA and CDR2 YNFKEQ. The V end was cut by 4 bases, the J end by 5 bases, with 14 bases between. The DNA for the CDR3 is TGTGCCAGCAGCCTAACATGGGGGGAGGAGACCCAGTACTTC. Translation: CASSLTWGEETQYF.

The V call is TRBV18, the J call TRBJ2-1; 9 nucleotides align to TRBD1. The junction had 11 bases not matched to a gene; V was cut back by 6 bases and J by 8 bases. CDR1 and CDR2 (germline): KGHSH, LQKENI. This CDR3 contains 15 residues. This CDR3 is CASSPRDRADHEQFF. DNA of the CDR3: TGTGCCAGCTCCCCCCGGGACAGGGCTGATCATGAGCAGTTCTTC.

The J gene is TRBJ2-1, the V gene TRBV10-3, with 8 nucleotides matching TRBD2. V was clipped by 3 bases and J by 7 bases; unmatched bases: 11. This CDR3 contains 16 residues. CDR1 ENHRY and CDR2 SYGVKD come from the germline V gene. This chain's CDR3 is CAISEWREAPINEQFF. DNA for the CDR3: TGTGCCATCAGTGAATGGCGGGAGGCCCCTATAAATGAGCAGTTCTTC.

The chain employs TRBV2 and TRBJ1-5, with TRBD1 identical over 10 bases. The CDR3 sequence is 15 residues long. The trim removed 4 bases at V and 2 bases at J, leaving 2 bases unmatched. The germline V gene encodes CDR1 SNHLY and CDR2 FYNNEI. The CDR3 region is CASSGGTGGNQPQHF. The CDR3 DNA follows: TGTGCCAGCAGTGGAGGGACAGGGGGCAATCAGCCCCAGCATTTT. Together with reference TRBV2 and TRBJ1-5, the CDR3 gives the full variable domain: EPEVTQTPSHQVTQMGQEVILRCVPISNHLYFYWYRQILGQKVEFLVSFYNNEISEKSEIFDDQFSVERPDGSNFTLKIRSTKLEDSAMYFCASSGGTGGNQPQHFGDGTRLSIL.

This rearrangement joins TRBV29-1 to TRBJ2-7, with 13 bases that match TRBD2. The CDR3 extends over 11 amino acids. Germline V CDR1 and CDR2: SQVTM, ANQGSEA. With 4 bases clipped from V and 13 bases from J, the junction kept 4 bases outside the gene matches. CDR3 residues: CSVVGLAGVYF. The CDR3 DNA reads as TGCAGCGTTGTAGGACTAGCGGGAGTCTACTTC.

This clone was counted a single time. V and J are TRBV6-6 and TRBJ2-5; possibly TRBD2 for D (6 bases). This CDR3 is 13 amino acids long. Trimming pared 6 bases from V and 5 bases from J, leaving 13 bases between. Germline V gives CDR1 MNHNY, CDR2 SVGAGI (reference sequence). The CDR3 sequence: CASSPGGKETQYF. CDR3 DNA: TGTGCCAGCAGCCCCGGGGGAAAGGAGACCCAGTACTTC.

The sample holds one count of this clone. This chain links TRBV9 with TRBJ2-5; 7 bases are a match to TRBD1. CDR1 SGDLS and CDR2 YYNGEE come from the germline V gene. The CDR3 consists of 13 residues. The junction had 2 bases not matched to a gene; V was cut back by 1 base and J by 5 bases. The CDR3 here is CASSVRGRETQYF. The CDR3 DNA follows: TGTGCCAGCAGCGTAAGGGGGCGGGAGACCCAGTACTTC. The whole variable domain, remainder taken from reference TRBV9 and TRBJ2-5, is DSGVTQTPKHLITATGQRVTLRCSPRSGDLSVYWYQQSLDQGLQFLIQYYNGEERAKGNILERFSAQQFPDLHSELNLSSLELGDSALYFCASSVRGRETQYFGPGTRLLVL.

Comment on this clone: Compared with germline, one end of the junction differs, possibly owing to a read error. The J gene is TRBJ2-2, the V gene TRBV7-9, with 7 bases matching TRBD2. The CDR3 spans 15 residues. Germline V lookup: CDR1 SEHNR, CDR2 FQNEAQ (reference sequence). The CDR3 sequence: CSSSHFERGAGELFF. The CDR3 DNA reads as TGTTCCAGCAGTCATTTCGAGCGGGGAGCCGGGGAGCTGTTTTTT.

The chain joins TRBV5-1 to TRBJ2-1; D is unresolved. Germline V gene sequence: CDR1 SGHRS, CDR2 YFSETQ. The CDR3 totals 16 residues. V gave up 0 bases and J gave up 2 bases, with 12 bases separating them. The CDR3 reads CASSLGLYGAYNEQFF. Here the CDR3 DNA reads TGCGCCAGCAGCTTGGGACTTTACGGTGCCTACAATGAGCAGTTCTTC.

The gene calls are TRBV9 and TRBJ2-7, with 9 bases that match TRBD1. V shed 3 bases and J 3 bases; nucleotides not matched to a gene: 10. CDR1 is SGDLS and CDR2 is YYNGEE in the germline V gene. This CDR3 contains 16 residues. CDR3 sequence reads: CASSASTGTGHYEQYF. DNA of the CDR3: TGTGCCAGCAGCGCCTCCACCGGGACAGGGCACTACGAGCAGTACTTC.

This clone was recorded a few times. This chain links TRBV6-1 with TRBJ2-2, with 7 positions matching TRBD2. The junction had 6 bases not matched to a gene; V was cut back by 8 bases and J by 0 bases. Germline CDR1 reads MNHNS; CDR2 reads SASEGT. The CDR3 has 15 residues. CDR3 sequence: CASRGGSANTGELFF. The CDR3 DNA reads TGTGCCAGCCGGGGCGGGAGCGCGAACACCGGGGAGCTGTTTTTT.

This clone has only a few counts. This rearrangement joins TRBV6-1 to TRBJ2-6, with D unresolved. The V end was cut by 3 bases, the J end by 0 bases, with 6 bases between. Germline values: CDR1 MNHNS, CDR2 SASEGT. There are 15 residues in the CDR3. The CDR3 here is CASSEGSSGANVLTF. The CDR3 DNA reads as TGTGCCAGCAGTGAGGGCAGCTCTGGGGCCAACGTCCTGACTTTC.

The J gene is TRBJ1-4, the V gene TRBV6-6; 9 nucleotides match TRBD1. CDR3 length equals 14 residues. With V trimmed by 4 bases and J by 8 bases, 5 bases remained unmatched. Germline assignment: CDR1 MNHNY and CDR2 SVGAGI (reference sequence). CDR3 amino acids: CASSSGQGWEKLFF. The CDR3 nucleotides read TGTGCCAGCAGTTCGGGACAGGGTTGGGAAAAACTGTTTTTT.

The rearrangement links TRBV29-1 to TRBJ2-5; D is possibly TRBD1 (6 bases). Germline V gives CDR1 SQVTM, CDR2 ANQGSEA. V was trimmed by 0 bases and J by 9 bases, leaving 14 bases between them. This CDR3 spans 13 amino acids. DNA of the CDR3: TGCAGCGTTGAAGAACAGGGAGCAGGGGCCCAGTACTTC. This encodes CSVEEQGAGAQYF.

CDR3 sequence: CASSPGVGSAQYF. CDR3 sequence (DNA): TGTGCCAGCAGCCCCGGGGTTGGTAGCGCGCAGTATTTT. This chain connects TRBV28 to TRBJ2-3; maybe TRBD2 (5 bases). CDR1 MDHEN and CDR2 SYDVKM come from the germline V gene. This CDR3 is built from 13 residues. V was cut by 6 bases and J by 10 bases, with 17 bases left in between.

This clone was counted between two and nine times. The V and J genes are TRBV30 and TRBJ2-1; 10 nucleotides line up with TRBD2. V was pared by 8 bases and J by 0 bases, with 13 bases of the junction left unmatched. CDR1 is GTSNPN and CDR2 is SVGIG in the germline V gene (reference sequence). The CDR3 is made up of 17 amino acids. As DNA, the CDR3 is TGTGCCCTTGAGGGGATCCCTAGCGGGAGCTCCTACAATGAGCAGTTCTTC. This encodes CALEGIPSGSSYNEQFF.

This chain connects TRBV30 to TRBJ1-5; no clear D gene. The CDR3 runs 14 residues. Deletions cut 1 base from V and 1 base from J, with 8 bases between. Per the germline V gene, CDR1 is GTSNPN and CDR2 is SVGIG (reference sequence). CDR3 in amino acids: CAWSGRISNQPQHF. The CDR3 DNA reads as TGTGCCTGGAGTGGGAGGATCAGCAATCAGCCCCAGCATTTT.

This clone has just a few counts. This specimen includes other DNA sequences encoding the same CDR3. This rearrangement joins TRBV20-1 to TRBJ2-7; D unresolved. The V end lost 0 bases, the J end lost 3 bases, and 3 bases lay between the germline ends. The CDR3 runs 11 residues. Germline CDR1 is DFQATT and CDR2 is SNEGSKA (reference sequence). CDR3 coding DNA: TGCAGTGCTAGAGACGGCTACGAGCAGTACTTC. Translating gives CSARDGYEQYF.